The rows below give T cell receptor beta chains drawn from one sample of a study of cytomegalovirus exposure and HLA in healthy donors. Profiling relied on immunoSEQ multiplex PCR, and the TCRdb table lists in-frame clones only, not all of them. There are 170,000 or so clones in the sample; around 80% occur only once, and 1% lies in the top ten. Sequencing input: PBMCs. The source is a woman between 45 and 65 years old in good health and CMV-seropositive. Each CDR3 is given with its conserved first and last residue. The D gene is left open where the match is weak. Where a row states a size, it is once, few, many or the class of an expanded clone; other rows omit it.

v_gene	abundance	j_gene	d_gene	CDR3nt	CDR3aa
TRBV5-4	once	TRBJ2-3	TRBD2	TGTGCCAGCAGCTTCCCAGCGGGGGGTTCCACAGATACGCAGTATTTT	CASSFPAGGSTDTQYF
TRBV10-3	-	TRBJ1-5	-	TGTGCCATCAGTAACAACAATCAGCCCCAGCATTTT	CAISNNNQPQHF
TRBV9	-	TRBJ2-2	-	TGTGCCAGCAGCGTAAACAGGGCAAAAACTAACACCGGGGAGCTGTTTTTT	CASSVNRAKTNTGELFF
TRBV7-2	-	TRBJ2-7	TRBD1	TGTGCCAGCAGCCAGCGACAGGGGGCCGGGGGATACGAGCAGTACTTC	CASSQRQGAGGYEQYF
TRBV7-9	once	TRBJ1-3	-	TGTGCCAGCAGTCCTTCCTCTGGAAACACCATATATTTT	CASSPSSGNTIYF
TRBV28	-	TRBJ2-1	-	TGTGCCAGCAGTTCGTTCGCGCGGGTGGGGGGAGCGAACTACAATGAGCAGTTCTTC	CASSSFARVGGANYNEQFF
TRBV27	few	TRBJ1-2	-	TGTGCCAGCAGTTTAAGGTCCGGGGGGATAAAAGACTATGGCTACACCTTC	CASSLRSGGIKDYGYTF
TRBV19	-	TRBJ1-6	TRBD1	TGTGCCAGCAAGAGACAGGGAGGATCCTATAATTCACCCCTCCACTTT	CASKRQGGSYNSPLHF
TRBV30	-	TRBJ2-2	-	TGTGCCTGGAACGCGGGGCCGAACACCGGGGAGCTGTTTTTT	CAWNAGPNTGELFF
TRBV6-6	-	TRBJ2-3	TRBD2	TGTGCCAGCAGGCAAACTAGCGGGAGTAGAGATACGCAGTATTTT	CASRQTSGSRDTQYF
TRBV28	-	TRBJ2-3	TRBD2	TGTGCCAGCAGTCCACTGACTAGCGGGGGGGCAACAGATACGCAGTATTTT	CASSPLTSGGATDTQYF
TRBV19	-	TRBJ1-5	-	TGTGCCAGTAGCGGACAGATGAATCAGCCCCAGCATTTT	CASSGQMNQPQHF
TRBV2	-	TRBJ1-5	TRBD1	TGTGCCAGCAGCCCAGGACAGGGGGCGAATCAGCCCCAGCATTTT	CASSPGQGANQPQHF
TRBV7-3	-	TRBJ2-7	TRBD2	TGTGCCAGCAGCTTACTAGCGGGAGGAACCTACGAGCAGTACTTC	CASSLLAGGTYEQYF
TRBV28	-	TRBJ1-4	TRBD1	TGTGCCAGCAGCCTGGACAGGGGCCGGGAAAAACTGTTTTTT	CASSLDRGREKLFF
TRBV7-9	-	TRBJ2-6	TRBD1	TGTTCCAGCAGCTTAACAGGGGTGGGGGCCAACGTCCTGACTTTC	CSSSLTGVGANVLTF
TRBV10-3	-	TRBJ2-3	-	TGTGCCATCAGTGGTGACTCAGATACGCAGTATTTT	CAISGDSDTQYF
TRBV19	-	TRBJ1-5	-	TGTGCCAGTACCGGAGGGGTTGGTCGGAGCAATCAGCCCCAGCATTTT	CASTGGVGRSNQPQHF
TRBV6-5	-	TRBJ1-6	-	TGTGCCAGCAGTTACTCGGGGGGGGATTCACCCCTCCACTTT	CASSYSGGDSPLHF
TRBV28	-	TRBJ2-7	TRBD2	TGTGCCAGCAGTATAATTAGCGGGAGGGCGGGCGAGCAGTACTTC	CASSIISGRAGEQYF
TRBV29-1	-	TRBJ2-3	-	TGCAGCGTACCGACAGATAGCACAGATACGCAGTATTTT	CSVPTDSTDTQYF
TRBV28	once	TRBJ2-5	TRBD1	TGTGCCAGCAGTTTTTCGGGGTTGGGACAGGGGACCGTAGAGACCCAGTACTTC	CASSFSGLGQGTVETQYF
TRBV27	-	TRBJ2-3	-	TGTGCCAGCAGCCTCCGGGATAAATCAGATACGCAGTATTTT	CASSLRDKSDTQYF
TRBV14	-	TRBJ1-1	-	TGTGCCAGCAGCCAATGGGAGGGAGAGGGAAACACTGAAGCTTTCTTT	CASSQWEGEGNTEAFF
TRBV11-2	-	TRBJ2-7	-	TGTGCCAGCAGCTTTCCCGTCGGGGAGCAGTACTTC	CASSFPVGEQYF
TRBV6-6	few	TRBJ2-7	-	TGTGCCAGCAGTTACTCGCGAAGTATCCAGCAGTACTTC	CASSYSRSIQQYF
TRBV27	-	TRBJ2-5	-	TGTGCCAGCAGCCCCGACAGGCTACAAGAGACCCAGTACTTC	CASSPDRLQETQYF
TRBV27	-	TRBJ1-3	-	TGTGCCAGCAGTTTACGCAGGGGATTTGGAAACACCATATATTTT	CASSLRRGFGNTIYF
TRBV5-1	-	TRBJ1-2	-	TGCGCCAGCAGCTTGGGCAGGGTCTATGGCTACACCTTC	CASSLGRVYGYTF
TRBV7-2	-	TRBJ1-4	-	TGTGCCAGCAGCTTATGGGTGGGACAAGAAGAACTGTTTTTT	CASSLWVGQEELFF
TRBV4-1	-	TRBJ1-1	TRBD1	TGCGCCAGCAGCCCGGGGGACAGGGAGACCACTGAAGCTTTCTTT	CASSPGDRETTEAFF
TRBV30	-	TRBJ2-1	TRBD2	TGTGCCTGGAGTCCGGGACTAGCGGGAGAGAATGAGCAGTTCTTC	CAWSPGLAGENEQFF
TRBV19	-	TRBJ1-5	TRBD1	TGTGCCAGTATGGACAGGGTGTATCAGCCCCAGCATTTT	CASMDRVYQPQHF
TRBV18	-	TRBJ1-2	TRBD1	TGTGCCAGCTCACCAGGACAGGGCGGCTATGGCTACACCTTC	CASSPGQGGYGYTF
TRBV7-6	-	TRBJ1-3	-	TGTGCCAGCAGCTTAGGCAGGCCACCTGGAAACACCATATATTTT	CASSLGRPPGNTIYF
TRBV6-1	-	TRBJ1-2	-	TGTGCCAGCAGTGAAGCCCGGGCAGGGCGAATGAGTGGCTACACCTTC	CASSEARAGRMSGYTF
TRBV6-1	-	TRBJ1-4	-	TGTGCCAGCAGTGAAGAAGGTGAGGGTTACCTCCTGGCTAATGAAAAACTGTTTTTT	CASSEEGEGYLLANEKLFF
TRBV7-2	-	TRBJ2-5	-	TGTGCCAGCAGCCTTCTGGCCAGGGAGACCCAGTACTTC	CASSLLARETQYF